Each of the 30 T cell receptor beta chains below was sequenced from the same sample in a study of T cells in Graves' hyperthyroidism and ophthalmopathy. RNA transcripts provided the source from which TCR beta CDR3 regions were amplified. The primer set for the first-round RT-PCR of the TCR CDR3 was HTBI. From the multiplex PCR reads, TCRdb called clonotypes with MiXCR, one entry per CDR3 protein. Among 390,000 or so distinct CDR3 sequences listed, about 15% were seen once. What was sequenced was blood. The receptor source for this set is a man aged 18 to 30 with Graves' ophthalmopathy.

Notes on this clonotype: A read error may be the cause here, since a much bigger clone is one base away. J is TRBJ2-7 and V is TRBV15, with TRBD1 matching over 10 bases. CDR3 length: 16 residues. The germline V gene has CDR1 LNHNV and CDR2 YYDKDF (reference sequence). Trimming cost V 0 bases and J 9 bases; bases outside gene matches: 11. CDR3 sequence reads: CATSREGGQGLPRQYF. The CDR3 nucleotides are TGTGCCACCAGCAGAGAAGGGGGACAGGGGCTTCCCCGGCAGTACTTC. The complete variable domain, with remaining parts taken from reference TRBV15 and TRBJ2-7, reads DAMVIQNPRYQVTQFGKPVTLSCSQTLNHNVMYWYQQKSSQAPKLLFHYYDKDFNNEADTPDNFQSRRPNTSFCFLDIRSPGLGDTAMYLCATSREGGQGLPRQYFGPGTRLTVT.

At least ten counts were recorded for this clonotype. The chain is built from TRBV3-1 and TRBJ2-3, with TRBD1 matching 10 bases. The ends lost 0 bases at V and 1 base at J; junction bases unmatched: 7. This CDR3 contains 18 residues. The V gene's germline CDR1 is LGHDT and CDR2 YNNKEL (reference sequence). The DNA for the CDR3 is TGTGCCAGCAGCCAAGATTTGTACGGACAGGGGGGCACAGATACGCAGTATTTT. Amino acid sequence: CASSQDLYGQGGTDTQYF.

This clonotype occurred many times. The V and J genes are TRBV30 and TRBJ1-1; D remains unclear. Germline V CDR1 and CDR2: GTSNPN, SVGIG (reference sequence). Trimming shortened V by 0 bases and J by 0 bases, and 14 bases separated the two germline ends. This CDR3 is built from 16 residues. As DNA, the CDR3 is TGTGCCTGGAGTGTGAGGCAGAGCAGTATGAACACTGAAGCTTTCTTT. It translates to CAWSVRQSSMNTEAFF.

The CDR3 protein is CASSSRWAGGPDTQYF. The CDR3 nucleotides read TGTGCCAGCAGTTCCCGGTGGGCGGGAGGGCCGGATACGCAGTATTTT. The rearrangement uses TRBV6-2 or TRBV6-3 and TRBJ2-3; 9 nucleotides align to TRBD2. The CDR3 has 16 amino acids. The germline gives CDR1 MNHEY, CDR2 SVGEGT. The trim removed 4 bases at V and 6 bases at J, leaving 11 bases unmatched.

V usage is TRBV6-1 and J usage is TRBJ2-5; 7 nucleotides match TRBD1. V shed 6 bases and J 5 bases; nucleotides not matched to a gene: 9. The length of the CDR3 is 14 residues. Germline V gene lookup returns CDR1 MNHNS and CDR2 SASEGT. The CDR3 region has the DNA TGTGCCAGCAGCCTGACAGGGTTGGTGGAGACCCAGTACTTC. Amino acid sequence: CASSLTGLVETQYF.

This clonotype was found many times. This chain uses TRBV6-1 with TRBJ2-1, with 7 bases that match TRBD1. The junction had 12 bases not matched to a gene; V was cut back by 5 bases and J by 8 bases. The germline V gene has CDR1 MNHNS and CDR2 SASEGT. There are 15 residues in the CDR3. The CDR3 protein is CASSYGQGVFYEQFF. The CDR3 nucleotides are TGTGCCAGCAGTTACGGGCAGGGGGTTTTCTATGAGCAGTTCTTC.

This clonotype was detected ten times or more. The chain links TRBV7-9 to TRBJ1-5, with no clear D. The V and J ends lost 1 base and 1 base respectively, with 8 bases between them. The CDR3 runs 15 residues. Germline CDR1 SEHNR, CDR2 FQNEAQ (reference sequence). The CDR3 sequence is CASSLGVSSNQPQHF. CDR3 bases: TGTGCCAGCAGCTTAGGGGTGAGCAGCAATCAGCCCCAGCATTTT.

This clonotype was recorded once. The CDR3 DNA reads as TGCAGTGCTAGTAGAGGGGACAGGAATGAGCAGTTCTTC. Its translation is CSASRGDRNEQFF. The J gene is TRBJ2-1, the V gene TRBV20-1; 8 bases are shared with TRBD1. The CDR3 is made up of 13 amino acids. Trimming removed 3 bases from V and 7 bases from J; junction bases left unmatched: 5. The germline CDR1 and CDR2 sequences are DFQATT and SNEGSKA (reference sequence).

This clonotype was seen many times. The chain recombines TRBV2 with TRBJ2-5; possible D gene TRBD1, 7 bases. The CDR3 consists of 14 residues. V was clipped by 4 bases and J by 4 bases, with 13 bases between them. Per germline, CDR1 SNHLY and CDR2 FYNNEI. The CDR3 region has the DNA TGTGCCAGCAGTGTCTGGCAGGGGGGAGAGACCCAGTACTTC. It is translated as CASSVWQGGETQYF.

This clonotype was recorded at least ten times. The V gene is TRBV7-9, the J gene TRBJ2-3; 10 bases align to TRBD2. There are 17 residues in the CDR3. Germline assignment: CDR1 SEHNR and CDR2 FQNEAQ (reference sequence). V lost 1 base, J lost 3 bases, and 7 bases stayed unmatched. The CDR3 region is CASSLVGAGGPTDTQYF. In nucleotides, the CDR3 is TGTGCCAGCAGCTTAGTGGGAGCGGGAGGGCCTACAGATACGCAGTATTTT.

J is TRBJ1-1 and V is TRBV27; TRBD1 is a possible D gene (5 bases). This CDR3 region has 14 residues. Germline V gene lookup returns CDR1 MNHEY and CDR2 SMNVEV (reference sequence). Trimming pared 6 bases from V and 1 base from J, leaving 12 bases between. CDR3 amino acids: CASSKAGQNTEAFF. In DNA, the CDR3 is TGTGCCAGCAGCAAAGCGGGGCAGAACACTGAAGCTTTCTTT.

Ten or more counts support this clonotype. CDR3 DNA sequence: TGTGCCAGCAGTCCCCGTGGGGGGGAATACACAGATACGCAGTATTTT. As protein: CASSPRGGEYTDTQYF. The chain is built from TRBV28 and TRBJ2-3; TRBD2 matches at 7 bases. The V gene end was trimmed by 5 bases and the J gene end by 2 bases; junction bases not matched to a gene: 10. Germline V gene data show CDR1 as MDHEN and CDR2 as SYDVKM. The CDR3 sequence is 16 residues long.

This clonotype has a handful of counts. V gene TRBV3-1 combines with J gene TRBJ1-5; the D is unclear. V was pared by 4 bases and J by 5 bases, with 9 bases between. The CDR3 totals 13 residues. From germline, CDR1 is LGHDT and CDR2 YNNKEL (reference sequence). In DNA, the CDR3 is TGTGCCAGCAGCCCCGGAAATTATCAGCCCCAGCATTTT. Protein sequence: CASSPGNYQPQHF.

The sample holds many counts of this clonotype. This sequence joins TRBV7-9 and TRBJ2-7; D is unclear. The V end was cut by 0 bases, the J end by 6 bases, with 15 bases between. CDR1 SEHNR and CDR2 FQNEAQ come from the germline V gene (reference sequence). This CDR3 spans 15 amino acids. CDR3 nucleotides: TGTGCCAGCAGCTTAGCCAACCCCTTCTCATCCGAGCAGTACTTC. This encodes CASSLANPFSSEQYF.

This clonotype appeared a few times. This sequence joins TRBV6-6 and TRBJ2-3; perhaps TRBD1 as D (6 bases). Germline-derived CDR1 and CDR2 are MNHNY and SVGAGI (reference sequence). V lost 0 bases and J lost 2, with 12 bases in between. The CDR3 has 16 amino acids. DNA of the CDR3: TGTGCCAGCAGTTACTCGGGGGCTCTCACCACAGATACGCAGTATTTT. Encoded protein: CASSYSGALTTDTQYF.

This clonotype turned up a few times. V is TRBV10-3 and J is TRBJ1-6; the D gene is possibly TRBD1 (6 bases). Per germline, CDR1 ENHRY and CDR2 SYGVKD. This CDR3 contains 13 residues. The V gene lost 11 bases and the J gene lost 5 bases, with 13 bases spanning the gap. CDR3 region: CAARGGHNSPLHF. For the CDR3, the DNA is TGTGCCGCCCGGGGGGGGCATAATTCACCCCTCCACTTT.

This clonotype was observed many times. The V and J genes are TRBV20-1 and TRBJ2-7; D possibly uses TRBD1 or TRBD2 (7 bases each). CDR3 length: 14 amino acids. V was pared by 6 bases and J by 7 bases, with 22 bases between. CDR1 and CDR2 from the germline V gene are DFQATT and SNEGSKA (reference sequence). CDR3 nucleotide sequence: TGCAGTGCCAGGGGGGAGGGGGGCGGTGGGGAGCAGTACTTC. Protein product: CSARGEGGGGEQYF.

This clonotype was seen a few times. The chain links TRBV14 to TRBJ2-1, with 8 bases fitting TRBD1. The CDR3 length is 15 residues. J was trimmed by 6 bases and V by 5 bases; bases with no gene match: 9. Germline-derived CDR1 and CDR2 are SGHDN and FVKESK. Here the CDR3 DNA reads TGTGCCAGCAGCGTCTCTCAGGGGGCAGGCAATGAGCAGTTCTTC. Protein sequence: CASSVSQGAGNEQFF.

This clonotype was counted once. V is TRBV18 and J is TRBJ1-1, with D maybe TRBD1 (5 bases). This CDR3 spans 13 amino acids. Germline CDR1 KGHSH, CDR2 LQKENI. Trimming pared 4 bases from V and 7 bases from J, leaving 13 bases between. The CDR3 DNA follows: TGTGCCAGCTCACAAACCTGGGGCAATGAAGCTTTCTTT. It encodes CASSQTWGNEAFF.

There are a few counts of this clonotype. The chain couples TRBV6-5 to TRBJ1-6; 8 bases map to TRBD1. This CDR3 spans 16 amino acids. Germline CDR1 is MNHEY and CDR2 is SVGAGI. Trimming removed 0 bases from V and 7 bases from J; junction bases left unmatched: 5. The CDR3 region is CASSYSTGVGNSPLHF. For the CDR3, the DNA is TGTGCCAGCAGTTACTCGACAGGGGTTGGGAATTCACCCCTCCACTTT.

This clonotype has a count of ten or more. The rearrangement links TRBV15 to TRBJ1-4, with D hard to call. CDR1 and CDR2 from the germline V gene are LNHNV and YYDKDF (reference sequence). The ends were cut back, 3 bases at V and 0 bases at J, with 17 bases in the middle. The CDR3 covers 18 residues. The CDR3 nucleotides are TGTGCCACCAGCAGGCCCGGACGATTAGGAACAACTAATGAAAAACTGTTTTTT. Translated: CATSRPGRLGTTNEKLFF.

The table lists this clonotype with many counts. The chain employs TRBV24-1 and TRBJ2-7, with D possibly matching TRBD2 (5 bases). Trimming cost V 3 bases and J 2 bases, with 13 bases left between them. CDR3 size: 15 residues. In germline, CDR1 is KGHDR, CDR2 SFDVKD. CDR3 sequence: CATSDNSGIPYEQYF. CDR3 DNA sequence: TGTGCCACCAGTGATAATTCGGGGATACCCTACGAGCAGTACTTC.

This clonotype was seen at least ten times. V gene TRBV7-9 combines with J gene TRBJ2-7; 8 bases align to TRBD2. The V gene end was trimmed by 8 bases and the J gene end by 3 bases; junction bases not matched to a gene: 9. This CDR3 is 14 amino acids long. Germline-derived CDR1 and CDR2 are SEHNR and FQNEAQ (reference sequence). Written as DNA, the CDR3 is TGTGCCAGCTCCCGGGGGGGCGCGGTCTACGAGCAGTACTTC. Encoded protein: CASSRGGAVYEQYF.

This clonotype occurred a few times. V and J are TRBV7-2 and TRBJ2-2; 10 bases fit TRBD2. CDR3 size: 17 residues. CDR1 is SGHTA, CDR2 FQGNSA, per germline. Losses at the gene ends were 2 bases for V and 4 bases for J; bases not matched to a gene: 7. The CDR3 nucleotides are TGTGCCAGCAGCTTAAGCCTACTAGCGGGGAGCACCGGGGAGCTGTTTTTT. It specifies CASSLSLLAGSTGELFF.

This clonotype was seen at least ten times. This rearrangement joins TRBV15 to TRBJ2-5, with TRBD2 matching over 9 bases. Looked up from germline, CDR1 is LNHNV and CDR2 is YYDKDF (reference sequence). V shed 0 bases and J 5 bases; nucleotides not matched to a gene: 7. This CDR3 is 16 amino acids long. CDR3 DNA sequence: TGTGCCACCAGCAGAGATCGGGGCGGGAGGGGGGAGACCCAGTACTTC. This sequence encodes CATSRDRGGRGETQYF.

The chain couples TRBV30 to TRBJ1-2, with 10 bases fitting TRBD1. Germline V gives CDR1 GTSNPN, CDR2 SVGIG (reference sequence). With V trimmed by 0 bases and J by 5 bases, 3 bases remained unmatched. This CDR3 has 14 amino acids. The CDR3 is CAWSVGTGAYGYTF. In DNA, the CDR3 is TGTGCCTGGAGTGTGGGGACAGGGGCTTATGGCTACACCTTC. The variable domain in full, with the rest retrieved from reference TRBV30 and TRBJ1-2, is SQTIHQWPATLVQPVGSPLSLECTVEGTSNPNLYWYRQAAGRGLQLLFYSVGIGQISSEVPQNLSASRPQDRQFILSSKKLLLSDSGFYLCAWSVGTGAYGYTFGSGTRLTVV.

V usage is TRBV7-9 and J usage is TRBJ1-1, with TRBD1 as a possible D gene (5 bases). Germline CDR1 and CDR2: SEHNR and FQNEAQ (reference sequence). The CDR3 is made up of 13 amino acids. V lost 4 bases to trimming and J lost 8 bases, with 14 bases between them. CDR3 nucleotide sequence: TGTGCCAGCAGCTATGGGGGGGTGGGGGAAGCTTTCTTT. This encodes CASSYGGVGEAFF.

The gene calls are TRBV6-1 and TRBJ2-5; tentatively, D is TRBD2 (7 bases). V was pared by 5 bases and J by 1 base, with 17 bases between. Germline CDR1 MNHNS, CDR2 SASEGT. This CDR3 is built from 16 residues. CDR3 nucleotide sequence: TGTGCCAGCAGTCGGGGGGCCCCACCCATCCAAGAGACCCAGTACTTC. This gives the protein CASSRGAPPIQETQYF.

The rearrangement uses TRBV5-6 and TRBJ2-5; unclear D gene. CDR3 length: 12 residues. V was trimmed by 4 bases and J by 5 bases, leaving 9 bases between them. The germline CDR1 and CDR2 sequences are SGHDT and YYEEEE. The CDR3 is CASSDVLETQYF. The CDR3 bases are TGTGCCAGCAGCGATGTCCTGGAGACCCAGTACTTC.

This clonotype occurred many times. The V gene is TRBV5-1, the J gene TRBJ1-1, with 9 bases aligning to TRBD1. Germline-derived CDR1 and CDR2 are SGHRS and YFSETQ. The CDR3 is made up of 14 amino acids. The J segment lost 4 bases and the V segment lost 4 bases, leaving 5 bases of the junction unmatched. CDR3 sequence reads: CASSVMTGGTEAFF. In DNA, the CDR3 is TGCGCCAGCAGCGTGATGACAGGGGGCACTGAAGCTTTCTTT. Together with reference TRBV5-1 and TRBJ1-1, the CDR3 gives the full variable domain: KAGVTQTPRYLIKTRGQQVTLSCSPISGHRSVSWYQQTPGQGLQFLFEYFSETQRNKGNFPGRFSGRQFSNSRSEMNVSTLELGDSALYLCASSVMTGGTEAFFGQGTRLTVV.